This T cell receptor (beta chain) was identified in a study of PD-L1 blockade in urothelial cancer. Study summary: Males with urothelial cancer arising in the bladder constituted about 85% of the roughly 29 patients. Blood analysis occurred 3 weeks (second dose) and 6 weeks after treatment start.

This clone was recorded only once. V gave up 5 bases and J gave up 3 bases, with 7 bases separating them. This CDR3 is built from 12 residues. The V gene's germline CDR1 is KGHSH and CDR2 LQKENI. Synthetically made TCR analog templates were put into each PCR as spikes. The assay was immunoSEQ multiplex PCR, and TCRdb's table has in-frame clones only and misses some. The data contain more than 30,000 clones, approximately 90% of them singletons. This sequence joins TRBV18 and TRBJ2-5, with D uncertain. The sequence came from a man aged 55 to 69 with urothelial cancer. Sequencing was performed on PBMCs, taken around atezolizumab (anti-PD-L1) treatment. The DNA for the CDR3 is TGTGCCAGCTCAAACAGAGAAGAGACCCAGTACTTC. Translation: CASSNREETQYF.